This T cell receptor (beta chain) appears in the sequencing data of a study of post-analysis software for immune sequencing data (dated by TCRdb to between 2014 and 2017). Background for the entire study: The recorded disease courses included relapsing-remitting, secondary progressive and progressive-relapsing multiple sclerosis, and some patients had no subtype annotation. A subset of samples was prepared in parallel using single-end sample barcoding, then pooled and co-amplified after Illumina adapter ligation. The multiple sclerosis patient repertoires were compared with some twelve previously published healthy control repertoires from donors aged roughly 6 to 25 years.

The germline V gene specifies MGHRA as CDR1 and YSYEKL as CDR2. From the cysteine through the phenylalanine, the CDR3 covers 15 amino acids. Left in the record is the CDR3 DNA by itself, 45 bases read in frame from the first base. V loses 6 bases, J loses 1 base, and the germline ends lie 13 bases apart. Concerning this clonotype: Its antigen specificity is not known. Base-call qualities are not available, and no considerably larger clone is one nucleotide away.

Overall study outcomes, separate from this receptor: Multiple sclerosis patients had significantly lower normalized Chao1 diversity than controls, a result that suggests substantial peripheral T-cell clonal expansion. Direct clustering with F measure showed strong co-clustering of samples prepared in the same batch, prompting a batch-effect correction. Significantly higher frequencies in patients than in controls were found for five TRBV segments, including TRBV5-6, TRBV5-1 and TRBV20-1. The control group was slightly older than the multiple sclerosis patient group.

TCR beta repertoires were profiled from peripheral blood of approximately 13 young patients with multiple sclerosis to demonstrate the VDJtools post-analysis software. The patients with multiple sclerosis were children and adolescents between roughly 6 and 17 years of age. Libraries were built with PCR. The sequencer was an Illumina HiSeq 2500. To reduce PCR and sequencing biases, unique molecular identifiers were built into the TCR beta cDNA libraries. Every 1 to 10 million input T cells yielded about 500,000 cDNA molecules, meaning each molecule approximated one T cell. The patient libraries were prepared and sequenced with the same protocol used for the earlier healthy control dataset. Within a given batch, samples were prepared together, multiplexed and sequenced on the same HiSeq lane. On the study's bioinformatics: MIGEC was used to process the raw barcoded reads, and molecular identifier groups with only a single read were discarded before consensus assembly and CDR3 extraction. Clonotype tables were post-analysed with VDJtools, normalizing diversity by down-sampling all datasets to the smallest sample size. In repertoire overlap clustering, CDR3 amino acid sequences, but not nucleotide sequences, were matched to correct batch-related cross-sample contamination. TCRdb reprocessing: public reads trimmed at Q25 with fastp, clones called with MiXCR, in-frame beta chains kept. Identical CDR3 proteins give one entry, which carries the most common genes and DNA. TCRdb, rather than the study authors, made the V and J calls. The sample profile shows hundreds of thousands of distinct CDR3 sequences; roughly 45% of them were found once. Around 1.7% of the sample rests with the top ten.

The chain was built from TRBV4-1 and TRBJ1-5, and the D gene may be TRBD1, 5 bases matching. This TCR was recovered from a girl under 18 with multiple sclerosis. The specimen was blood. The CDR3 corresponds to CASSQISGSNQPQHF. The DNA sequence is as follows: TGCGCCAGCAGTCAAATATCAGGGAGCAATCAGCCCCAGCATTTT.